This T cell receptor (beta chain) is from a study of blood T cell repertoires in COVID-19 (dated by TCRdb to about 2020). Context from the whole study: The collaborator samples originated in the United States, Italy and Spain and spanned the acute and convalescent phases of COVID-19. The prospective study material was composed of cDNA or gDNA derived from T cells, B-cell-depleted T cells, or PBMCs. Subjects who had been exposed to COVID-19, were actively infected with it, or had recovered from it provided the deeply sampled blood TCRbeta repertoires that made up the dataset. The repertoires were released in a freely available public database meant as a resource for research on the immune response to SARS-CoV-2. The samples were drawn from two sources: the first 160 participants of the ongoing ImmuneRACE study, and 1,000 to 1,500 subjects contributed by 6 global collaborators. Nearly every sample came with metadata listing a de-identified subject ID, COVID-19 status, age in years and sex. HLA class I and class II types, where available, came from metadata supplied by the sample provider rather than from assay-based typing.

Here V drops 2 bases and J drops 4 bases, and the junction holds 12 bases not matched to any gene. CDR3 length: 17 amino acids, cysteine to phenylalanine. The kept DNA is CDR3 alone, 51 bases in frame from the first base. Looking up the germline V gene (reference sequence) yields CDR1 LGHDT and CDR2 YNNKEL. TCRbeta CDR3 regions were amplified from genomic DNA by means of the immunoSEQ Assay, a bias-controlled multiplex PCR. Regarding the original processing steps: The number of nucleated cells in each sample was estimated by amplification of reference gene primers within the assay. To quantify the absolute abundance of each unique TCRbeta CDR3 rearrangement, sequence reads were collapsed and filtered. Productive Simpson clonality was computed per sample as the square root of Simpson's diversity index over productive rearrangements. Drawn from immuneACCESS, this table holds only the in-frame rearrangements with V and J called that TCRdb kept. Clones are partly lost; checked studies trace under half to an unresolved V gene and leave the rest unexplained. The D gene and trimming were derived from the DNA, and the V and J assignments and clone size from that table. In all, the sample holds 250,000 to 350,000 clones, and about nine tenths of those were seen once. The ten largest clones take up around 2.7% of the sample.

Comment on this clone: The clone's antigen remains unknown. No quality values exist for individual bases; no much larger clone is one base distant.

In the prospective study, participants were about 18 to 100 years old, resided in 24 geographic areas of the United States, and were enrolled through a virtual design. In the prospective study, participants were assigned to cohorts based on the clinical history participants reported in a screening survey and a study questionnaire. ImmuneRACE Cohort 3 recovered participants were defined by two consecutive negative NP/OP PCR tests, healthcare professional clearance, or symptom resolution. Mobile phlebotomists in the prospective study collected whole blood, serum and a nasopharyngeal or oropharyngeal swab from every participant. Prospective study participants could optionally give additional blood draws and questionnaires over a roughly two-month period. Blood samples from the prospective study were shipped frozen or at room temperature prior to DNA extraction. Here is what the overall study found, with its caveats: The amount of clinical and demographic metadata varied by source and participant and was provided uncurated.

Sequenced: PBMCs or T cells enriched from blood (not recorded which). The receptor comes from a man in his 60s who had recovered from COVID-19. The sequence is built from TRBV3-1 (or the pseudogene TRBV3-2) and TRBJ1-2, with 8 bases aligning to TRBD1. The CDR3 region has the sequence CASSQWTGTQGGYGYTF. The sequenced DNA: TGTGCCAGCAGCCAATGGACCGGAACACAGGGGGGCTATGGCTACACCTTC.